Described below is a single T cell receptor (beta chain) sequence and its context. What it recognizes is unknown. Trimming removed 5 bases at V and 2 bases at J, with 13 bases between. The CDR3 sequence is 15 residues long. Germline lookup yields CDR1 MGHRA and CDR2 YSYEKL. This record comes from a study of blood T cells in healthy people across ages. Findings and caveats of the study: PBMCs left unsorted prevented a conclusive naive versus antigen-experienced comparison. Investigators treated diversity estimates from one million T cells as underestimates. A strong correlation between TCR beta diversity and naive T cell percentage was seen.

Primers used in a second PCR of roughly 7 to 12 cycles were a sample-barcoded 5' primer and a J-beta primer mix. Each CDR3 protein is one row after TCRdb ran MiXCR on the 5' RACE reads. The sample carries 850,000 to 1,000,000 distinct CDR3 sequences, around 48% recorded once. The sequence was obtained from a man between 25 and 39 years old in good health. The sequenced sample consisted of blood. V is TRBV4-1 and J is TRBJ1-5; D remains unclear. For the CDR3, the DNA is TGCGCCAGCAGCTTGCGGATCGGCGGCAATCAGCCCCAGCATTTT. Its protein is CASSLRIGGNQPQHF.